Following are 17 T cell receptor beta chains from one sample sequenced in a study of PD-L1 blockade in urothelial cancer. Only in-frame clones appear in the TCRdb table, and some are missing; sequencing was by immunoSEQ multiplex PCR. The table records roughly 25,000 clones, approximately 82% of them present only once. The time point denotes: peripheral blood 6 weeks after treatment start. Sequencing used PBMCs, obtained around atezolizumab (anti-PD-L1) treatment. The source of these receptors is a man in his sixties or seventies with urothelial cancer.

About this clone: Relative to the germline gene, one junction end is altered; a read error may explain this. This sequence joins TRBV11-1 and TRBJ2-7, with 9 bases identical to TRBD1. There are 16 residues in the CDR3. The germline V gene has CDR1 SGHAT and CDR2 FQDESV (reference sequence). CDR3 sequence: CASTLISGTGSYEQYF. CDR3 sequence (DNA): TGTGCCAGCACCTTAATCTCCGGGACAGGGTCGTACGAGCAGTACTTC.

This sequence joins TRBV7-3 and TRBJ2-3; 7 nucleotides match TRBD2. The CDR3 consists of 14 residues. Germline V lookup: CDR1 SGHTA, CDR2 FQGTGA. J lost 4 bases, V lost 2 bases, and 3 bases had no gene match. The DNA of the CDR3 is TGTGCCAGCAGCTTACGCCTAGCGGCAGATACGCAGTATTTT. Protein product: CASSLRLAADTQYF.

The rearrangement joins TRBV9 to TRBJ2-7, with 9 bases fitting TRBD2. The germline V gene encodes CDR1 SGDLS and CDR2 YYNGEE. V trimming: 0 bases; J trimming: 6 bases; junction bases outside the gene matches: 7. This CDR3 has 15 amino acids. CDR3 residues: CASSVEAGGQSEQYF. CDR3 nucleotide sequence: TGTGCCAGCAGCGTAGAGGCGGGAGGGCAGTCCGAGCAGTACTTC.

The V gene is TRBV7-9, the J gene TRBJ1-1; D possibly corresponds to TRBD1 (5 bases). The CDR3 extends over 14 amino acids. The V gene lost 1 base and the J gene lost 5 bases, with 11 bases spanning the gap. Looked up from germline, CDR1 is SEHNR and CDR2 is FQNEAQ (reference sequence). Written as DNA, the CDR3 is TGTGCCAGCAGCTTAGGGGGGGTGGATACTGAAGCTTTCTTT. The encoded protein is CASSLGGVDTEAFF.

This clone has a single count. The rearrangement joins TRBV6-5 to TRBJ1-1; TRBD1 matches at 9 bases. Germline V gives CDR1 MNHEY, CDR2 SVGAGI. The length of the CDR3 is 16 residues. With 4 bases clipped from V and 4 bases from J, the junction kept 10 bases outside the gene matches. CDR3 DNA sequence: TGTGCCAGCAGTTCCGGGACAGGGTGGCAAGCCACTGAAGCTTTCTTT. Translating it yields CASSSGTGWQATEAFF.

This chain connects TRBV11-2 to TRBJ2-2; no firm D call. The germline CDR1 and CDR2 sequences are SGHAT and FQNNGV. Trimming took off 4 bases at V and 1 base at J, with 10 bases between the two ends. There are 15 residues in the CDR3. CDR3 bases: TGTGCCAGCAGCTGGTTTCTCGGGAACACCGGGGAGCTGTTTTTT. Protein: CASSWFLGNTGELFF.

This chain joins TRBV14 and TRBJ1-3; no definite D call. V was pared by 9 bases and J by 4 bases, with 10 bases between. CDR3 size: 12 residues. Per germline, CDR1 SGHDN and CDR2 FVKESK. CDR3 loop: CASSLFGNTIYF. CDR3 sequence (DNA): TGTGCCAGTAGTCTTTTCGGAAACACCATATATTTT.

The chain couples TRBV6-5 to TRBJ2-2, with 7 nucleotides matching TRBD1. V was clipped by 5 bases and J by 5 bases; unmatched bases: 8. The germline gives CDR1 MNHEY, CDR2 SVGAGI. The CDR3 spans 15 residues. CDR3 loop: CASSLGTVVTGELFF. CDR3 DNA: TGTGCCAGCAGTCTAGGGACAGTTGTTACCGGGGAGCTGTTTTTT.

The chain has TRBV11-3 and TRBJ2-2; D perhaps matches TRBD1 (5 bases). Germline-derived CDR1 and CDR2 are SGHNT and YENEEA. The CDR3 runs to 16 residues. The ends were cut back, 6 bases at V and 3 bases at J, with 17 bases in the middle. CDR3 sequence: CASRSGWGPDTGELFF. The DNA for the CDR3 is TGTGCCAGCAGATCAGGGTGGGGCCCGGACACCGGGGAGCTGTTTTTT.

This clone was seen more than once but under ten times. This chain uses TRBV28 with TRBJ1-1; D unclear. This CDR3 has 11 amino acids. Germline V gene data show CDR1 as MDHEN and CDR2 as SYDVKM. Trimming took 6 bases from V and 3 from J, leaving 5 bases between them. The CDR3 nucleotides read TGTGCCAGCAGGTCAGACACTGAAGCTTTCTTT. This gives the protein CASRSDTEAFF. The complete variable domain, with remaining parts taken from reference TRBV28 and TRBJ1-1, reads DVKVTQSSRYLVKRTGEKVFLECVQDMDHENMFWYRQDPGLGLRLIYFSYDVKMKEKGDIPEGYSVSREKKERFSLILESASTNQTSMYLCASRSDTEAFFGQGTRLTVV.

The rearrangement joins TRBV15 to TRBJ2-1, with a possible D match to TRBD2 (7 bases). This CDR3 is built from 16 residues. Germline values: CDR1 LNHNV, CDR2 YYDKDF (reference sequence). Deletions cut 5 bases from V and 8 bases from J, with 22 bases between. CDR3 DNA: TGTGCCACCAGCGTAGCGCCGGGACTACAGGGTTATGAGCAGTTCTTC. Translation gives CATSVAPGLQGYEQFF.

The chain employs TRBV5-6 and TRBJ1-1; no reliable D call. The CDR3 consists of 11 residues. Trimming took 4 bases from V and 2 from J, leaving 3 bases between them. CDR1 SGHDT and CDR2 YYEEEE come from the germline V gene. The CDR3 DNA reads as TGTGCCAGCAGCCTTAACACTGAAGCTTTCTTT. It translates to CASSLNTEAFF.

This chain links TRBV6-1 with TRBJ1-1; unclear D gene. There are 11 residues in the CDR3. Germline CDR1 and CDR2: MNHNS and SASEGT. The V gene lost 8 bases and the J gene lost 1 base, with 5 bases spanning the gap. The CDR3 loop is CASCQNTEAFF. The CDR3 DNA reads TGTGCCAGCTGTCAGAACACTGAAGCTTTCTTT.

The V gene is TRBV4-3, the J gene TRBJ2-2; the match to TRBD2 covers 9 bases. Germline V CDR1 and CDR2: LGHNA, YSLEER. After removal of 0 bases from V and 4 bases from J, the junction contained 3 bases not matched to a gene. The CDR3 sequence is 16 residues long. CDR3 sequence reads: CASSQDSGSGTGELFF. The CDR3 coding sequence is TGCGCCAGCAGCCAAGATAGCGGGAGTGGCACCGGGGAGCTGTTTTTT.

Notes on this clone: One end of the junction does not line up with germline, which may come from a read error. This sequence joins TRBV14 and TRBJ2-1, with 7 nucleotides matching TRBD1. From germline, CDR1 is SGHDN and CDR2 FVKESK. The CDR3 is 15 residues long. In DNA form, the CDR3 reads TGTGCCAGCAGCCATGTGGGACAGTCCTTCAATGAGCAGTTCTTC. It translates to CASSHVGQSFNEQFF.

The genes are TRBV5-6 and TRBJ2-1; D is ambiguous. Per germline, CDR1 SGHDT and CDR2 YYEEEE. This CDR3 spans 12 amino acids. V shed 2 bases and J shed 8 bases, with 8 bases lying between them. Written as DNA, the CDR3 is TGTGCCAGCAGCTTAAGCCGGGATGAGCAGTTCTTC. It specifies CASSLSRDEQFF.

This chain links TRBV19 with TRBJ2-1; tentative D call: TRBD2 (6 bases). CDR1 and CDR2 from the germline V gene are LNHDA and SQIVND (reference sequence). This CDR3 contains 14 residues. V lost 0 bases to trimming and J lost 3 bases, with 6 bases between them. DNA for the CDR3: TGTGCCAGTAGTATAGACGGGAGCTACAATGAGCAGTTCTTC. Translation gives CASSIDGSYNEQFF.